These 11 T cell receptor beta chains share one sample of origin, sequenced in a study of T cell repertoires in cytomegalovirus infection. Antigen specificity for these receptors is unknown. TCRdb reanalysed the reads using MiXCR and keeps one entry per CDR3 protein. The sample lists roughly 920,000 distinct CDR3 sequences; less than 35% were seen once. The sequenced sample was cultured CD8+ T cells from PBMCs, obtained from culture after CMV antigen stimulation. The receptors come from a human donor in good health (CMV status not recorded). Some clones in this sample may be carry-over from other donors' samples.

This chain links TRBV27 with TRBJ2-3; 10 bases align to TRBD2. V trimming: 4 bases; J trimming: 0 bases; junction bases outside the gene matches: 4. CDR3 length: 16 residues. The germline CDR1 and CDR2 sequences are MNHEY and SMNVEV (reference sequence). The CDR3 coding sequence is TGTGCCAGCAGTTCGGGACTAGCGCTCAGCACAGATACGCAGTATTTT. This sequence encodes CASSSGLALSTDTQYF.

The rearrangement joins TRBV6-2 or TRBV6-3 to TRBJ1-5; no clear D gene. The V end was cut by 6 bases, the J end by 5 bases, with 14 bases between. There are 14 residues in the CDR3. Germline assignment: CDR1 MNHEY and CDR2 SVGEGT. The CDR3 nucleotides read TGTGCCAGCAGGCCTCGGTCGGGTTATCAGCCCCAGCATTTT. This translates into CASRPRSGYQPQHF.

In this sample, this clonotype turned up many times. The rearrangement joins TRBV4-1 to TRBJ2-7; D is unresolved. Trimming removed 3 bases at V and 2 bases at J, with 2 bases between. The V gene's germline CDR1 is MGHRA and CDR2 YSYEKL. This CDR3 spans 11 amino acids. The CDR3 sequence: CASSQAYEQYF. As DNA, the CDR3 is TGCGCCAGCAGCCAGGCCTACGAGCAGTACTTC.

The chain combines TRBV4-3 with TRBJ2-5, with 8 bases matching TRBD2. This CDR3 has 16 residues. From germline, CDR1 is LGHNA and CDR2 YSLEER. V dropped 0 bases and J dropped 7; count of bases not matched to a gene: 10. The CDR3 loop reads CASSQDREGGASTQYF. CDR3 DNA: TGCGCCAGCAGCCAAGATCGGGAGGGGGGGGCCTCGACCCAGTACTTC.

This chain joins TRBV27 and TRBJ2-5, with D hard to call. Germline-derived CDR1 and CDR2 are MNHEY and SMNVEV (reference sequence). The ends were cut back, 5 bases at V and 0 bases at J, with 7 bases in the middle. The length of the CDR3 is 13 residues. The CDR3 DNA reads as TGTGCCAGCAGTGGGGAAAACCAAGAGACCCAGTACTTC. It encodes CASSGENQETQYF.

V usage is TRBV9 and J usage is TRBJ2-2; no firm D call. CDR1 SGDLS and CDR2 YYNGEE come from the germline V gene. The V gene lost 0 bases and the J gene lost 5 bases, with 2 bases spanning the gap. CDR3 length: 12 amino acids. The CDR3 loop reads CASSVATGELFF. DNA of the CDR3: TGTGCCAGCAGCGTAGCGACCGGGGAGCTGTTTTTT.

This clonotype was counted only a few times. The rearrangement links TRBV6-1 to TRBJ1-1; a weak D match, TRBD1 (6 bases). This CDR3 comprises 16 residues. V was trimmed by 4 bases and J by 6 bases, leaving 21 bases between them. CDR1 and CDR2 (germline): MNHNS, SASEGT. CDR3 nucleotides: TGTGCCAGCAGTGGGCTCAGAAGAACAGGGAATTCTGAAGCTTTCTTT. Translation: CASSGLRRTGNSEAFF.

CDR3 sequence reads: CASADSDLPPDTEAFF. The CDR3 DNA follows: TGTGCCAGCGCGGATTCGGATCTCCCTCCGGACACTGAAGCTTTCTTT. The chain has TRBV7-9 and TRBJ1-1; the D is unclear. This CDR3 contains 16 residues. Germline CDR1 and CDR2: SEHNR and FQNEAQ (reference sequence). The V end was cut by 8 bases, the J end by 3 bases, with 22 bases between. The full variable domain, in which reference TRBV7-9 and TRBJ1-1 provide the parts outside the CDR3, is DTGVSQNPRHKITKRGQNVTFRCDPISEHNRLYWYRQTLGQGPEFLTYFQNEAQLEKSRLLSDRFSAERPKGSFSTLEIQRTEQGDSAMYLCASADSDLPPDTEAFFGQGTRLTVV.

This clonotype was detected a few times. The chain is built from TRBV20-1 and TRBJ2-3, with TRBD2 as a possible D gene (6 bases). Germline V CDR1 and CDR2: DFQATT, SNEGSKA (reference sequence). Trimming shortened V by 0 bases and J by 4 bases, and 8 bases separated the two germline ends. CDR3 length equals 13 residues. The CDR3 protein is CSARERGSDTQYF. CDR3 in DNA: TGCAGTGCTAGAGAGCGGGGCTCAGATACGCAGTATTTT.

Only a few counts were recorded for this clonotype. The gene calls are TRBV6-2 or TRBV6-3 and TRBJ1-2; no definite D call. This CDR3 has 16 residues. Trimming took 0 bases from V and 4 from J, leaving 15 bases between them. From germline, CDR1 is MNHEY and CDR2 SVGEGT. The CDR3: CASSYSARLRGYGYTF. For the CDR3, the DNA is TGTGCCAGCAGTTACTCGGCCCGTTTGAGAGGCTATGGCTACACCTTC.

The table lists this clonotype with a few counts. This chain connects TRBV19 to TRBJ1-2; 9 nucleotides agree with TRBD1. Germline trimming cut 5 bases from V and 7 bases from J; bases unmatched to any gene: 8. Germline CDR1 is LNHDA and CDR2 is SQIVND (reference sequence). The CDR3 has 14 amino acids. The CDR3 coding sequence is TGTGCCAGTAGTCCGACAGGGGGAGTTTCTGGCTACACCTTC. As protein: CASSPTGGVSGYTF.